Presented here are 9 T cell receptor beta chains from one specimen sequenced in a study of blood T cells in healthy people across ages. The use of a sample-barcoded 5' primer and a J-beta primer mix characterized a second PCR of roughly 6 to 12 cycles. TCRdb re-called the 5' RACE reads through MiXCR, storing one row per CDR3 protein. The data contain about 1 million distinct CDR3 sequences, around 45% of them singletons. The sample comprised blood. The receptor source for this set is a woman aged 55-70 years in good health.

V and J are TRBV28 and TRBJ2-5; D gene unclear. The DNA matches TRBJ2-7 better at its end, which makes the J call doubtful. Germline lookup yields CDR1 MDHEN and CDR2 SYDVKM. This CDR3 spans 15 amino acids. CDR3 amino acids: CASSIPVVGLYEQYF. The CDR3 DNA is TGTGCCAGCAGCATCCCAGTTGTGGGTCTCTACGAGCAGTACTTC.

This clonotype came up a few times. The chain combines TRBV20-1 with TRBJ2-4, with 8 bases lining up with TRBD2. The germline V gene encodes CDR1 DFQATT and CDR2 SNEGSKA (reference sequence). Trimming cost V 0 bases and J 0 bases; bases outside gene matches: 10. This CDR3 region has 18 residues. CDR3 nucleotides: TGCAGTGCTAGAGATTCCCTGACTAGCGTACTAGCCAAAAACATTCAGTACTTC. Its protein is CSARDSLTSVLAKNIQYF.

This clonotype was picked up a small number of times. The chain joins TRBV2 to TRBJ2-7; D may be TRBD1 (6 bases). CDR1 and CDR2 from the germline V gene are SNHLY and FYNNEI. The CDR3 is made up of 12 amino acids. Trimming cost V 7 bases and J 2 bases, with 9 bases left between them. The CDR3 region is CASTRDTYEQYF. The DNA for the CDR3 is TGTGCCAGCACGAGGGACACCTACGAGCAGTACTTC.

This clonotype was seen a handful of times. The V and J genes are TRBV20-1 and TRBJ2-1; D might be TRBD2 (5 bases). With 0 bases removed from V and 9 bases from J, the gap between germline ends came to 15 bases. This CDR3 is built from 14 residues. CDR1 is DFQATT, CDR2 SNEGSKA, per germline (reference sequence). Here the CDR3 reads CSARDPVRVGEQFF. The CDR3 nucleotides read TGCAGTGCTAGAGATCCGGTGAGGGTCGGTGAGCAGTTCTTC.

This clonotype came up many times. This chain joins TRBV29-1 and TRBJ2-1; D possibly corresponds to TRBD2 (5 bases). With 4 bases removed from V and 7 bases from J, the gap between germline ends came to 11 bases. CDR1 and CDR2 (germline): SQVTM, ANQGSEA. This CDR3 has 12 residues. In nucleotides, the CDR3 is TGCAGCGTTGGTTGGACTTTGAATGAGCAGTTCTTC. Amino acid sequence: CSVGWTLNEQFF.

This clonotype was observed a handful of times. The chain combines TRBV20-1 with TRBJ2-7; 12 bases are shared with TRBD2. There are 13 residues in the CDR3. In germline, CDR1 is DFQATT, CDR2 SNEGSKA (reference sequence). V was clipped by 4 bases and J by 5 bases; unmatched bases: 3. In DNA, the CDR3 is TGCAGTGCTATACTAGCGGGAGGTCACGAGCAGTACTTC. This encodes CSAILAGGHEQYF.

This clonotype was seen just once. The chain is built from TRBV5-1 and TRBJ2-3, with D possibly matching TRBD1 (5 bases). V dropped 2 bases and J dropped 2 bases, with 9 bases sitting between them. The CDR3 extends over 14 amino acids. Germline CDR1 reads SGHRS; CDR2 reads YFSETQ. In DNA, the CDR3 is TGCGCCAGCAGCTTAGTACAGGTCACAGATACGCAGTATTTT. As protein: CASSLVQVTDTQYF. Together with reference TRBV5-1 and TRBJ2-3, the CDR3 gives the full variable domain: KAGVTQTPRYLIKTRGQQVTLSCSPISGHRSVSWYQQTPGQGLQFLFEYFSETQRNKGNFPGRFSGRQFSNSRSEMNVSTLELGDSALYLCASSLVQVTDTQYFGPGTRLTVL.

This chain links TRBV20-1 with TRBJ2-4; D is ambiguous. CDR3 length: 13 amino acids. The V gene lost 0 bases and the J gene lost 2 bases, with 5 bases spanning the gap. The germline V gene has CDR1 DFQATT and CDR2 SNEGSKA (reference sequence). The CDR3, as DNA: TGCAGTGCTAGAGATTTAACCAAAAACATTCAGTACTTC. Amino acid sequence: CSARDLTKNIQYF.

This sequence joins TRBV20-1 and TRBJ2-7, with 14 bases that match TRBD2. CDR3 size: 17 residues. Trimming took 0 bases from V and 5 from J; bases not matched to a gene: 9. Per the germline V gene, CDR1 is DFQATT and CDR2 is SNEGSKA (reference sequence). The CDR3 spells CSARDLGLAGAWNEQYF. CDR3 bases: TGCAGTGCTAGAGATTTGGGACTAGCGGGGGCCTGGAACGAGCAGTACTTC.